One sample yielded the 21 T cell receptor beta chains listed below, sequenced in a study of T-cell reconstitution after alpha-beta-depleted transplantation in children. Unique molecular identifiers were incorporated during preparation of the TCRbeta library. TCRdb ran MiXCR on the PCR reads and lists one entry per CDR3 protein. The data contain 550,000 to 800,000 distinct CDR3 sequences, approximately 14% of them singletons. Material: PBMCs, obtained before TCRalphabeta/CD19-depleted stem cell transplant. The receptors here all came from a girl aged 2 to 10 with congenital amegakaryocytic thrombocytopenia, due to receive a stem cell transplant.

This clonotype turned up a few times. CDR3 amino acids: CASSLFSDAGSYEQYF. The CDR3 DNA follows: TGTGCCAGCAGCTTATTCAGTGATGCGGGGTCCTACGAGCAGTACTTC. V gene TRBV7-6 combines with J gene TRBJ2-7; D may be TRBD2 (6 bases). Germline V gives CDR1 SGHVS, CDR2 FNYEAQ. The V end lost 2 bases, the J end lost 1 base, and 15 bases lay between the germline ends. The CDR3 is 16 residues long.

This clonotype appeared many times. The chain recombines TRBV20-1 with TRBJ1-2; D gene unclear. The CDR3 has 16 residues. Per germline, CDR1 DFQATT and CDR2 SNEGSKA (reference sequence). V was shortened by 1 base and J by 0 bases, with 15 bases between the two germline ends. The CDR3 protein is CSARGFPGLANYGYTF. The CDR3, as DNA: TGCAGTGCTAGAGGCTTCCCAGGCCTAGCTAACTATGGCTACACCTTC.

This clonotype has just a few counts. V and J are TRBV29-1 and TRBJ1-5, with a tentative D call TRBD1 (5 bases). Germline CDR1 SQVTM, CDR2 ANQGSEA. Trimming took off 4 bases at V and 0 bases at J, with 13 bases between the two ends. The CDR3 consists of 15 residues. The CDR3 coding sequence is TGCAGCGTTGTTGTTGGGGGATATAGCAATCAGCCCCAGCATTTT. This translates into CSVVVGGYSNQPQHF.

This clonotype was seen at least ten times. This sequence joins TRBV29-1 and TRBJ1-2, with a tentative D call TRBD1 (5 bases). This CDR3 region has 15 residues. Germline CDR1 is SQVTM and CDR2 is ANQGSEA. Trimming took 7 bases from V and 2 from J, leaving 20 bases between them. CDR3: CSADTGTLTNYGYTF. In DNA, the CDR3 is TGCAGCGCGGATACCGGGACGTTGACCAACTATGGCTACACCTTC.

Comments on this clonotype: Mismatch with germline at one junction end may stem from a read error. The CDR3 protein is CASSLAGNEQLF. The CDR3 DNA reads TGCGCCAGCAGCTTGGCCGGGAATGAGCAGTTGTTC. V is TRBV5-1 and J is TRBJ2-1; maybe TRBD2 (5 bases). The CDR3 consists of 12 residues. Germline CDR1 reads SGHRS; CDR2 reads YFSETQ. The variable domain in full, completed from reference TRBV5-1 and TRBJ2-1, reads KAGVTQTPRYLIKTRGQQVTLSCSPISGHRSVSWYQQTPGQGLQFLFEYFSETQRNKGNFPGRFSGRQFSNSRSEMNVSTLELGDSALYLCASSLAGNEQLFGPGTRLTVL.

This rearrangement joins TRBV7-8 to TRBJ2-2; D gene ambiguous. Trimming took off 5 bases at V and 5 bases at J, with 12 bases between the two ends. This CDR3 contains 14 residues. The germline V gene has CDR1 SGHVS and CDR2 FQNEAQ. The CDR3 sequence is CASSQRRLTGELFF. For the CDR3, the DNA is TGTGCCAGCAGCCAACGAAGATTAACCGGGGAGCTGTTTTTT.

In this sample, this clonotype turned up a few times. The V gene is TRBV12-3 or TRBV12-4, the J gene TRBJ2-1; D not resolved. With 5 bases removed from V and 9 bases from J, the gap between germline ends came to 14 bases. The CDR3 has 13 residues. CDR3 protein: CASSRSLSAEQFF. The CDR3 nucleotides are TGTGCCAGCAGTCGATCGCTCTCCGCTGAGCAGTTCTTC.

This clonotype has a count of ten or more. This chain links TRBV6-6 with TRBJ2-7; no clear D. Trimming cost V 5 bases and J 5 bases, with 13 bases left between them. Germline loops: CDR1 MNHNY, CDR2 SVGAGI (reference sequence). The CDR3 is made up of 13 amino acids. Here the CDR3 reads CASSPLVVHEQYF. The CDR3 DNA reads as TGTGCCAGCAGTCCCCTTGTTGTCCACGAGCAGTACTTC.

This clonotype was counted at least ten times. The chain uses TRBV20-1 and TRBJ2-1; D call uncertain. Between the trimmed V and J ends, which lost 0 bases and 4 bases, there was a span of 16 bases. Germline assignment: CDR1 DFQATT and CDR2 SNEGSKA (reference sequence). The CDR3 spans 16 residues. DNA of the CDR3: TGCAGTGCTAGAGATCGAGGTAGGGCGAATTACAATGAGCAGTTCTTC. As protein: CSARDRGRANYNEQFF.

This chain links TRBV5-1 with TRBJ2-2; 7 bases fit TRBD1. In germline, CDR1 is SGHRS, CDR2 YFSETQ. The ends lost 3 bases at V and 6 bases at J; junction bases unmatched: 5. This CDR3 region has 14 residues. Here the CDR3 DNA reads TGCGCCAGCAGCTCGGGACAGTCACCCGGGGAGCTGTTTTTT. Its translation: CASSSGQSPGELFF.

This clonotype was observed at least ten times. The V call is TRBV24-1, the J call TRBJ2-2, with D perhaps given as TRBD1 or TRBD2 (5 bases each). Germline V gives CDR1 KGHDR, CDR2 SFDVKD. The ends were cut back, 0 bases at V and 6 bases at J, with 10 bases in the middle. The CDR3 extends over 15 amino acids. The CDR3 DNA reads as TGTGCCACCAGTGATTTGCCGGGGCGGGCCGGGGAGCTGTTTTTT. Translating it yields CATSDLPGRAGELFF.

This clonotype was counted between two and nine times. The chain joins TRBV7-9 to TRBJ2-3, with TRBD2 as a possible D gene (5 bases). Trimming left V 3 bases short and J 1 base short, with 14 bases between. Germline V gives CDR1 SEHNR, CDR2 FQNEAQ (reference sequence). This CDR3 region has 16 residues. The CDR3 reads CASSFSWAGGTDTQYF. The DNA for the CDR3 is TGTGCCAGCAGCTTTAGCTGGGCGGGCGGCACAGATACGCAGTATTTT. Using reference TRBV7-9 and TRBJ2-3 for the parts outside the CDR3, the full variable domain is DTGVSQNPRHKITKRGQNVTFRCDPISEHNRLYWYRQTLGQGPEFLTYFQNEAQLEKSRLLSDRFSAERPKGSFSTLEIQRTEQGDSAMYLCASSFSWAGGTDTQYFGPGTRLTVL.

This clonotype was detected ten times or more. This rearrangement joins TRBV20-1 to TRBJ2-7, with 7 bases aligning to TRBD1. With V trimmed by 4 bases and J by 2 bases, 8 bases remained unmatched. The CDR3 totals 14 residues. Germline lookup yields CDR1 DFQATT and CDR2 SNEGSKA (reference sequence). The CDR3 sequence: CSATGTAGPYEQYF. Here the CDR3 DNA reads TGCAGTGCTACCGGGACAGCAGGACCCTACGAGCAGTACTTC.

At least ten counts were recorded for this clonotype. The chain employs TRBV2 and TRBJ2-3; 11 nucleotides line up with TRBD2. The trim removed 7 bases at V and 2 bases at J, leaving 2 bases unmatched. Germline CDR1 SNHLY, CDR2 FYNNEI. This CDR3 comprises 14 residues. The chain's CDR3 is CASKLAGDTDTQYF. CDR3 in DNA: TGTGCCAGCAAACTAGCGGGGGACACAGATACGCAGTATTTT.

This clonotype was observed many times. This chain connects TRBV20-1 to TRBJ2-1; D not certain. V was pared by 4 bases and J by 15 bases, with 25 bases between. This CDR3 region has 14 residues. CDR1 and CDR2 (germline): DFQATT, SNEGSKA (reference sequence). CDR3 sequence reads: CSATLSPAFPRLFF. As DNA, the CDR3 is TGCAGTGCTACGCTATCGCCGGCATTTCCTCGACTGTTCTTC.

The chain carries TRBV28 and TRBJ1-6; D uncertain. The CDR3 runs 12 residues. Trimming pared 2 bases from V and 10 bases from J, leaving 6 bases between. Germline CDR1 and CDR2: MDHEN and SYDVKM. The CDR3 loop is CASSLLTSPLHF. CDR3 sequence (DNA): TGTGCCAGCAGTTTACTGACCTCACCCCTCCACTTT. The variable domain in full, with the rest retrieved from reference TRBV28 and TRBJ1-6, is DVKVTQSSRYLVKRTGEKVFLECVQDMDHENMFWYRQDPGLGLRLIYFSYDVKMKEKGDIPEGYSVSREKKERFSLILESASTNQTSMYLCASSLLTSPLHFGNGTRLTVT.

This clonotype was counted ten times or more. CDR3 in amino acids: CASSDQGAGELFF. The CDR3 DNA is TGTGCCAGCAGTGACCAAGGAGCCGGGGAGCTGTTTTTT. V is TRBV12-3 or TRBV12-4 and J is TRBJ2-2; D remains unclear. The CDR3 is 13 amino acids. Trimming left V 5 bases short and J 6 bases short, with 10 bases between.

The J gene is TRBJ1-4, the V gene TRBV7-8; D gene unclear. Trimming pared 5 bases from V and 9 bases from J, leaving 10 bases between. This CDR3 region has 12 residues. CDR1 and CDR2 from the germline V gene are SGHVS and FQNEAQ. CDR3 region: CASSLGLKKLFF. The CDR3 bases are TGTGCCAGCAGCCTGGGGTTGAAAAAACTGTTTTTT.

This clonotype showed up just a few times. The chain is built from TRBV20-1 and TRBJ2-1; 10 nucleotides align to TRBD2. Trimming at V came to 2 bases and at J to 2 bases, leaving 3 bases not matched to a gene. The CDR3 sequence is 15 residues long. Germline assignment: CDR1 DFQATT and CDR2 SNEGSKA (reference sequence). The CDR3 sequence: CSARLAGVAYNEQFF. As DNA, the CDR3 is TGCAGTGCTAGACTAGCGGGAGTTGCCTACAATGAGCAGTTCTTC.

With respect to this clonotype: A read error may produce the germline difference seen at one junction end. The V and J genes are TRBV28 and TRBJ2-3, with 8 bases lining up with TRBD2. The germline V gene has CDR1 MDHEN and CDR2 SYDVKM. The CDR3 runs to 16 residues. The CDR3 sequence: CASSHNSGKSTDTRYF. The DNA of the CDR3 is TGTGCCAGCAGCCATAATAGCGGGAAAAGCACAGATACGCGGTATTTT.

This clonotype was observed at least ten times. The V and J genes are TRBV5-1 and TRBJ2-2; tentatively, D is TRBD1 (5 bases). Germline CDR1 and CDR2: SGHRS and YFSETQ. This CDR3 comprises 16 residues. Trimming stripped 3 bases from V and 2 bases from J, with 14 bases between. The CDR3 sequence: CASSYTGRSNTGELFF. The CDR3 coding sequence is TGCGCCAGCAGCTACACAGGCCGCTCTAACACCGGGGAGCTGTTTTTT.